A selection of T cell receptor beta chains follows, all from one sample in a study of shared clonotypes between healthy human individuals. TCRdb's table, derived via immunoSEQ multiplex PCR, lists solely in-frame clones and lacks some. This sample has about 2.4 million clones; 93% occur once, and the top ten carry around 0.37%. The sequencing sample was made of naive CD4+ T cells from PBMCs. These TCRs come from a man younger than 30 in good health. Some clones in this sample may be carry-over from other donors' samples. The CDR3 runs from the conserved cysteine through the conserved F or W. A D gene is named only where the DNA matches it firmly. Expanded clones get a size class; other rows say once, few or many, or leave the size out.

abundance: once; len: 14; d_gene: .; j_gene: TRBJ2-3; v_gene: TRBV9; CDR3nt: TGTGCCAGCAGCGTAGTGGGGAGCACAGATACGCAGTATTTT; CDR3aa: CASSVVGSTDTQYF
abundance: once; len: 14; d_gene: .; j_gene: TRBJ2-7; v_gene: TRBV28; CDR3nt: TGTGCCAGCAGTTTATATGGCGCGGCCTACGAGCAGTACTTC; CDR3aa: CASSLYGAAYEQYF
abundance: .; len: 20; d_gene: TRBD2; j_gene: TRBJ2-2; v_gene: TRBV5-1; CDR3nt: TGCGCCAGCAGCTTGTGGGAACTAGCGGGAGTCCTTGCGAGCACCGGGGAGCTGTTTTTT; CDR3aa: CASSLWELAGVLASTGELFF
abundance: once; len: 15; d_gene: .; j_gene: TRBJ2-2; v_gene: TRBV11-2; CDR3nt: TGTGCCAGCAGGTCTACAGGTATAAGCACCGGGGAGCTGTTTTTT; CDR3aa: CASRSTGISTGELFF
abundance: .; len: 12; d_gene: .; j_gene: TRBJ2-1; v_gene: TRBV5-1; CDR3nt: TGCGCCAGCAGCTCGGCCTACAATGAGCAGTTCTTC; CDR3aa: CASSSAYNEQFF
abundance: .; len: 14; d_gene: .; j_gene: TRBJ1-5; v_gene: TRBV5-1; CDR3nt: TGCGCCAGCAGCTTGGACAGAAGCAATCAGCCCCAGCATTTT; CDR3aa: CASSLDRSNQPQHF
abundance: .; len: 14; d_gene: TRBD1; j_gene: TRBJ2-7; v_gene: TRBV30; CDR3nt: TGTGCCTGGAGATCGGACAGGCACTCCTACGAGCAGTACTTC; CDR3aa: CAWRSDRHSYEQYF
abundance: .; len: 14; d_gene: .; j_gene: TRBJ2-7; v_gene: TRBV30; CDR3nt: TGTGCCTGGAGTGTATTGCCAGGGGCCTACGAGCAGTACTTC; CDR3aa: CAWSVLPGAYEQYF
abundance: .; len: 16; d_gene: TRBD2; j_gene: TRBJ2-1; v_gene: TRBV10-3; CDR3nt: TGTGCCATCAAAGCGGGACTAGGGATCCCTTCAAGTGAGCAGTTCTTC; CDR3aa: CAIKAGLGIPSSEQFF
abundance: .; len: 17; d_gene: .; j_gene: TRBJ1-1; v_gene: TRBV28; CDR3nt: TGTGCCAGCAACACGATCGGGGACTCAACCCGGAACACTGAAGCTTTCTTT; CDR3aa: CASNTIGDSTRNTEAFF
abundance: .; len: 13; d_gene: .; j_gene: TRBJ1-1; v_gene: TRBV29-1; CDR3nt: TGCAGCGGCGAGGGGGGTCTGAACACTGAAGCTTTCTTT; CDR3aa: CSGEGGLNTEAFF
abundance: few; len: 11; d_gene: .; j_gene: TRBJ2-5; v_gene: TRBV11-2; CDR3nt: TGTGCCAGCAGCCCCCAAGAGACCCAGTACTTC; CDR3aa: CASSPQETQYF
abundance: .; len: 16; d_gene: .; j_gene: TRBJ2-6; v_gene: TRBV2; CDR3nt: TGTGCCAGCAGTGCTCGACATCGGTCTGGGGCCAACGTCCTGACTTTC; CDR3aa: CASSARHRSGANVLTF
abundance: .; len: 15; d_gene: .; j_gene: TRBJ2-1; v_gene: TRBV9; CDR3nt: TGTGCCAGCAGCGAGATCAAAGAGGGGAACAATGAGCAGTTCTTC; CDR3aa: CASSEIKEGNNEQFF
abundance: .; len: 14; d_gene: .; j_gene: TRBJ1-2; v_gene: TRBV28; CDR3nt: TGTGCCAGCAGTTTGGACCAAACAGACTATGGCTACACCTTC; CDR3aa: CASSLDQTDYGYTF
abundance: .; len: 14; d_gene: .; j_gene: TRBJ2-7; v_gene: TRBV7-9; CDR3nt: TGTGCCAGCAGCTCCCCCTCCGGTCCTTACGAGCAGTACTTC; CDR3aa: CASSSPSGPYEQYF
abundance: .; len: 11; d_gene: .; j_gene: TRBJ2-1; v_gene: TRBV4-1; CDR3nt: TGCGCCAGCAGCCAGATCAATGAGCAGTTCTTC; CDR3aa: CASSQINEQFF
abundance: once; len: 13; d_gene: .; j_gene: TRBJ2-6; v_gene: TRBV28; CDR3nt: TGTGCCAGTGAGAGTTCTGGGGCCAACGTCCTGACTTTC; CDR3aa: CASESSGANVLTF
abundance: .; len: 13; d_gene: .; j_gene: TRBJ2-7; v_gene: TRBV5-1; CDR3nt: TGCGCCAGCAGCTTGGTAGGCTCCTACGAGCAGTACTTC; CDR3aa: CASSLVGSYEQYF
abundance: .; len: 15; d_gene: TRBD2; j_gene: TRBJ2-5; v_gene: TRBV28; CDR3nt: TGTGCCAGCAGTCCGCGGACTAGCGGGGCAGAGACCCAGTACTTC; CDR3aa: CASSPRTSGAETQYF
abundance: .; len: 13; d_gene: .; j_gene: TRBJ1-5; v_gene: TRBV2; CDR3nt: TGTGCCAGCAGTGGGAGATCGGATCAGCCCCAGCATTTT; CDR3aa: CASSGRSDQPQHF
abundance: .; len: 18; d_gene: .; j_gene: TRBJ2-1; v_gene: TRBV11-3; CDR3nt: TGTGCCAGCAGCTTACTTAGCGGAAAGCAACGATCCTACAATGAGCAGTTCTTC; CDR3aa: CASSLLSGKQRSYNEQFF
abundance: .; len: 15; d_gene: TRBD2; j_gene: TRBJ2-7; v_gene: TRBV11-3; CDR3nt: TGTGCCAGCAGCCCGGGGACTAGCGTATTCGAAGAGCAGTACTTC; CDR3aa: CASSPGTSVFEEQYF
abundance: .; len: 12; d_gene: .; j_gene: TRBJ1-5; v_gene: TRBV30; CDR3nt: TGTGCCTGGAGTGTAGGTAATCAGCCCCAGCATTTT; CDR3aa: CAWSVGNQPQHF
abundance: .; len: 14; d_gene: .; j_gene: TRBJ2-1; v_gene: TRBV28; CDR3nt: TGTGCCAGCAGTTTATATGGCGGGGCTCAGTTGGGGTTCTTC; CDR3aa: CASSLYGGAQLGFF
abundance: .; len: 13; d_gene: .; j_gene: TRBJ1-1; v_gene: TRBV14; CDR3nt: TGTGCCAGCAGCCGGCTAGCGAACACTGAAGCTTTCTTT; CDR3aa: CASSRLANTEAFF
abundance: .; len: 15; d_gene: .; j_gene: TRBJ2-3; v_gene: TRBV28; CDR3nt: TGTGCCAGCAGTGGTGGGACCTGGGGCACAGATACGCAGTATTTT; CDR3aa: CASSGGTWGTDTQYF
abundance: .; len: 14; d_gene: .; j_gene: TRBJ2-7; v_gene: TRBV19; CDR3nt: TGTGCCAGTAGCAAGGATGAATTGGACTACGAGCAGTACTTC; CDR3aa: CASSKDELDYEQYF
abundance: .; len: 14; d_gene: .; j_gene: TRBJ1-3; v_gene: TRBV6-1; CDR3nt: TGTGCCAGCAGTGCATCGCCCACTGGAAACACCATATATTTT; CDR3aa: CASSASPTGNTIYF
abundance: .; len: 14; d_gene: TRBD1; j_gene: TRBJ2-7; v_gene: TRBV10-3; CDR3nt: TGTGCCATCAACCCCGGGACAGGGGTCTACGAGCAGTACTTC; CDR3aa: CAINPGTGVYEQYF
abundance: .; len: 13; d_gene: .; j_gene: TRBJ1-1; v_gene: TRBV2; CDR3nt: TGTGCCAGCAGTGAAGCGCTTTTTACTGAAGCTTTCTTT; CDR3aa: CASSEALFTEAFF
abundance: .; len: 15; d_gene: TRBD1; j_gene: TRBJ1-1; v_gene: TRBV7-3; CDR3nt: TGTGCCAGCAGCTTCCCCGACAGGGTACCCACTGAAGCTTTCTTT; CDR3aa: CASSFPDRVPTEAFF
abundance: .; len: 11; d_gene: .; j_gene: TRBJ2-7; v_gene: TRBV28; CDR3nt: TGTGCCAGCACCCGAAGGTCCGAGCAGTACTTC; CDR3aa: CASTRRSEQYF
abundance: .; len: 12; d_gene: .; j_gene: TRBJ1-1; v_gene: TRBV6-6; CDR3nt: TGTGCCAGCAGTTGGGACCTAGGGGGAGCTTTCTTT; CDR3aa: CASSWDLGGAFF
abundance: .; len: 14; d_gene: .; j_gene: TRBJ2-7; v_gene: TRBV19; CDR3nt: TGTGCCAGTAGATCAGGACACCGGACCTACGAGCAGTACTTC; CDR3aa: CASRSGHRTYEQYF
abundance: .; len: 13; d_gene: .; j_gene: TRBJ1-6; v_gene: TRBV4-3; CDR3nt: TGCGCCAGCAGCCAATCTCCTACGGGGCCCCTCCACTTT; CDR3aa: CASSQSPTGPLHF
abundance: .; len: 15; d_gene: .; j_gene: TRBJ1-4; v_gene: TRBV5-1; CDR3nt: TGCGCCAGCAGCTTGGGAGCGGCTGATAATGAAAAACTGTTTTTT; CDR3aa: CASSLGAADNEKLFF
abundance: .; len: 15; d_gene: .; j_gene: TRBJ2-2; v_gene: TRBV19; CDR3nt: TGTGCCACCAGACCGATTCTTAGTGGCACCGGGGAGCTGTTTTTT; CDR3aa: CATRPILSGTGELFF
abundance: .; len: 11; d_gene: .; j_gene: TRBJ2-1; v_gene: TRBV2; CDR3nt: TGTGCCAGCTGTTTTATGTATGAGCAGTTCTTC; CDR3aa: CASCFMYEQFF
abundance: .; len: 13; d_gene: .; j_gene: TRBJ2-7; v_gene: TRBV18; CDR3nt: TGTGCCAGCTCACCTAACCCAGGGTACGAGCAGTACTTC; CDR3aa: CASSPNPGYEQYF
abundance: once; len: 16; d_gene: .; j_gene: TRBJ2-5; v_gene: TRBV7-9; CDR3nt: TGTGCCAGCAGCGCCCAACCGGGACTCAAACGCGGGACCCAGTACTTC; CDR3aa: CASSAQPGLKRGTQYF
abundance: .; len: 13; d_gene: .; j_gene: TRBJ1-2; v_gene: TRBV14; CDR3nt: TGTGCCAGCAGCCAAGGACAGGTCTATGGCTACACCTTC; CDR3aa: CASSQGQVYGYTF
abundance: .; len: 15; d_gene: TRBD2; j_gene: TRBJ2-1; v_gene: TRBV7-3; CDR3nt: TGTGCCAGCAGCTCAGTACCGGGACTAGCAGTAGAGCAGTTCTTC; CDR3aa: CASSSVPGLAVEQFF
abundance: .; len: 17; d_gene: TRBD1; j_gene: TRBJ1-6; v_gene: TRBV9; CDR3nt: TGTGCCAGCAGCGGAGACAGGGGCCAATTTACGGGTTCACCCCTCCACTTT; CDR3aa: CASSGDRGQFTGSPLHF
abundance: .; len: 15; d_gene: TRBD1; j_gene: TRBJ1-1; v_gene: TRBV9; CDR3nt: TGTGCCAGCAGCGTAGGGGGGACAGCGAACACTGAAGCTTTCTTT; CDR3aa: CASSVGGTANTEAFF
abundance: .; len: 15; d_gene: TRBD2; j_gene: TRBJ2-7; v_gene: TRBV5-4; CDR3nt: TGTGCCAGCAGCTTAGCGGGGGGAGCTCGGGGCGAGCAGTACTTC; CDR3aa: CASSLAGGARGEQYF
abundance: .; len: 14; d_gene: TRBD2; j_gene: TRBJ2-5; v_gene: TRBV6-5; CDR3nt: TGTGCCAGCAGAGCGGGAGCTACTCAAGAGACCCAGTACTTC; CDR3aa: CASRAGATQETQYF
abundance: .; len: 16; d_gene: TRBD2; j_gene: TRBJ2-7; v_gene: TRBV10-1; CDR3nt: TGCGCCAGCAGTGAAGGTCCTAGCGGGAGTGGTTACGAGCAGTACTTC; CDR3aa: CASSEGPSGSGYEQYF
abundance: .; len: 15; d_gene: TRBD1; j_gene: TRBJ1-2; v_gene: TRBV14; CDR3nt: TGTGCCAGCAGCCGTGGGACAGCGGCTAACTATGGCTACACCTTC; CDR3aa: CASSRGTAANYGYTF
abundance: .; len: 16; d_gene: .; j_gene: TRBJ2-3; v_gene: TRBV18; CDR3nt: TGTGCCAGCTCACCACCGAGTCAGGCCGACACAGATACGCAGTATTTT; CDR3aa: CASSPPSQADTDTQYF
abundance: .; len: 15; d_gene: .; j_gene: TRBJ2-3; v_gene: TRBV27; CDR3nt: TGTGCCAGCAGCCAGAGTCTGGCAGGGGGGGATACGCAGTATTTT; CDR3aa: CASSQSLAGGDTQYF
abundance: .; len: 14; d_gene: .; j_gene: TRBJ1-4; v_gene: TRBV28; CDR3nt: TGTGCCAGCAGTTTAGTAACAACTAATGAAAAACTGTTTTTT; CDR3aa: CASSLVTTNEKLFF
abundance: .; len: 17; d_gene: TRBD1; j_gene: TRBJ1-3; v_gene: TRBV28; CDR3nt: TGTGCCAGCAGATCTCCCGGGACAGAGTACTCTGGAAACACCATATATTTT; CDR3aa: CASRSPGTEYSGNTIYF
abundance: .; len: 14; d_gene: .; j_gene: TRBJ2-7; v_gene: TRBV9; CDR3nt: TGTGCCAGCAGCCCCCGGGACGGAGCCTACGAGCAGTACTTC; CDR3aa: CASSPRDGAYEQYF
abundance: once; len: 14; d_gene: .; j_gene: TRBJ1-3; v_gene: TRBV29-1; CDR3nt: TGCAGCGTGTACGGGTCAGACTCTGGAAACACCATATATTTT; CDR3aa: CSVYGSDSGNTIYF